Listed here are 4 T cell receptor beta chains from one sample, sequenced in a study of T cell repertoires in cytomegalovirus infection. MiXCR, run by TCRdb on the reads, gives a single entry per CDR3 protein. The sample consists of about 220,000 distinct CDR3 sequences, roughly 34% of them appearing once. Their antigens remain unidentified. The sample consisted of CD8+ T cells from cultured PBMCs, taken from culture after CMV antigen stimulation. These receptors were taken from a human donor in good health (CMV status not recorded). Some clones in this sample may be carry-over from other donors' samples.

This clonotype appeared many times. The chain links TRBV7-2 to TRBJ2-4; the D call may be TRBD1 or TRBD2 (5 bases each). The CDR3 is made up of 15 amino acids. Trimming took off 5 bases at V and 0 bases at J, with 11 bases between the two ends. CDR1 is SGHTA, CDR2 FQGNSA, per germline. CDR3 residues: CASSPGRLAKNIQYF. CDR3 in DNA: TGTGCCAGCAGCCCGGGGCGATTAGCCAAAAACATTCAGTACTTC. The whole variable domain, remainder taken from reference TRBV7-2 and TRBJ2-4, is GAGVSQSPSNKVTEKGKDVELRCDPISGHTALYWYRQSLGQGLEFLIYFQGNSAPDKSGLPSDRFSAERTGGSVSTLTIQRTQQEDSAVYLCASSPGRLAKNIQYFGAGTRLSVL.

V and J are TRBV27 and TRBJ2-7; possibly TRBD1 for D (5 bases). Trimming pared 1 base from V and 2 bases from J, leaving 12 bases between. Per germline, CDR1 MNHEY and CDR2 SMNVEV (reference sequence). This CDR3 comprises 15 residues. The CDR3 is CASSLWGRNPYEQYF. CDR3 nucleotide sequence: TGTGCCAGCAGTTTATGGGGCCGAAACCCCTACGAGCAGTACTTC.

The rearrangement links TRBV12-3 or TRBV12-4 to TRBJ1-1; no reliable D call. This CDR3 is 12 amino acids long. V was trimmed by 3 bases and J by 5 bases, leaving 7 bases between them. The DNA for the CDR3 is TGTGCCAGCAGTTTCTCGGGTACTGAAGCTTTCTTT. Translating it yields CASSFSGTEAFF.

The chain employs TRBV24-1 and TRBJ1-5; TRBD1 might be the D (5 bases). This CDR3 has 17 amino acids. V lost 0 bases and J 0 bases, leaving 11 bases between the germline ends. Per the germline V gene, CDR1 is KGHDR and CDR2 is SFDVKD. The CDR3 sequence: CATSDLYLGHSNQPQHF. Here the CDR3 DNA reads TGTGCCACCAGTGATTTGTACTTAGGACATAGCAATCAGCCCCAGCATTTT.